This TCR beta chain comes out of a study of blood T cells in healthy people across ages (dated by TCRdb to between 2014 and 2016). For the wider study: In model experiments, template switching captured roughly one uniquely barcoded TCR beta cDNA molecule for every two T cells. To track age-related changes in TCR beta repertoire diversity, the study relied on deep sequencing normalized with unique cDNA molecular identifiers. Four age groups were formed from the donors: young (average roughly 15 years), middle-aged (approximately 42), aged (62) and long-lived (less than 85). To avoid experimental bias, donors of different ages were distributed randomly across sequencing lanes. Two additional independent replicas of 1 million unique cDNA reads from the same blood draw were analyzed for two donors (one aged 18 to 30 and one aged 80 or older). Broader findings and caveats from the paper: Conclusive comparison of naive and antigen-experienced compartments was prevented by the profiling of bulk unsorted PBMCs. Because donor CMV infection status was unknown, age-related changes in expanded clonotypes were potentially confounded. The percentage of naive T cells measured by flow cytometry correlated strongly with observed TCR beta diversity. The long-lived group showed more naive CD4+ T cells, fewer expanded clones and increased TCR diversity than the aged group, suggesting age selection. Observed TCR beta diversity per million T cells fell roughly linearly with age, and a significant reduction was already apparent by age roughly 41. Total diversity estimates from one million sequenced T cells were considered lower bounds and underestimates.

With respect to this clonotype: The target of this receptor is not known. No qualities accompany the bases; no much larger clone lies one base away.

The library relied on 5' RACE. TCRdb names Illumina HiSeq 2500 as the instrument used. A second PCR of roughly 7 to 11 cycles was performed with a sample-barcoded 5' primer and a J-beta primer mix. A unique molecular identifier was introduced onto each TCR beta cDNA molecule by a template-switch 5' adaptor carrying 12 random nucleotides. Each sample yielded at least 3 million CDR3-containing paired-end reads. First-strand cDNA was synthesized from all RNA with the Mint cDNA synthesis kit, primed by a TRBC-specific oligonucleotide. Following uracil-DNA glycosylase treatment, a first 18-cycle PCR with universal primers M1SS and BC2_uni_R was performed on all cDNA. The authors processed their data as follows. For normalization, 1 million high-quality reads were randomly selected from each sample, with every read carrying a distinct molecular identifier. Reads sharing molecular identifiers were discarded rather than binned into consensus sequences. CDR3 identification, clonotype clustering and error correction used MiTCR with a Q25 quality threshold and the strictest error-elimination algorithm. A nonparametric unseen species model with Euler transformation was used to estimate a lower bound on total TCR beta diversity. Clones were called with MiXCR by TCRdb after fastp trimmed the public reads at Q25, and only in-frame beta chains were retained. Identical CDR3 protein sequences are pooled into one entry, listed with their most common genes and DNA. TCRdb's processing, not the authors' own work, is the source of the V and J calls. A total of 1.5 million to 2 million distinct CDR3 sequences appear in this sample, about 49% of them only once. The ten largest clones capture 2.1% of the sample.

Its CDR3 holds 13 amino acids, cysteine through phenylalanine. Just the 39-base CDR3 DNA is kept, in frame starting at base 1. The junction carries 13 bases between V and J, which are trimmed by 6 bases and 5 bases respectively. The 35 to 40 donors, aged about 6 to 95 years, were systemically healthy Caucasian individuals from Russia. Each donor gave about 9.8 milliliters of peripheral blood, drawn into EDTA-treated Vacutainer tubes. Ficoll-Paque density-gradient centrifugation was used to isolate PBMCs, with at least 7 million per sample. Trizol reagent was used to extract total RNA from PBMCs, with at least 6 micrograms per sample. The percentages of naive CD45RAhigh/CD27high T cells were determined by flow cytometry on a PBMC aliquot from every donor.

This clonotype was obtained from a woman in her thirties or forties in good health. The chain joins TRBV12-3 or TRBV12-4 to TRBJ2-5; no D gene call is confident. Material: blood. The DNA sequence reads TGTGCCAGCAGCCCCCAAGTCCCCGAGACCCAGTACTTC. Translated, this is CASSPQVPETQYF.